The rows below give T cell receptor beta chains drawn from one sample of a study of CXCR3-negative and CXCR3-positive naive CD8 T cells. From its re-call of the 5' RACE reads, TCRdb lists each CDR3 protein once, without DNA. The sample has about 70,000 distinct CDR3 sequences. The specimen was naive CXCR3+ CD8+ T cells from blood. The receptors were sampled from a human donor in good health. Some clones in this sample may be carry-over from other donors' samples. Both conserved end residues are part of each CDR3. The order of the fields is V gene, J gene, CDR3 protein.

V: TRBV29-1; J: TRBJ2-1; CDR3: CSVLGYNEQFF
V: TRBV7-8; J: TRBJ2-7; CDR3: CASSLPGGSPVASHGQYF
V: TRBV29-1; J: TRBJ2-7; CDR3: CSVEPRTGGDYEQYF
V: TRBV19; J: TRBJ1-1; CDR3: CASSMGRNTEAFF
V: TRBV7-9; J: TRBJ1-1; CDR3: CASSPPQPDSYTEAFF
V: TRBV20-1; J: TRBJ2-7; CDR3: CSARDGSGGSYEQYF
V: TRBV11-3; J: TRBJ1-1; CDR3: CASSFRGPYTEAFF
V: TRBV29-1; J: TRBJ2-1; CDR3: CSVEGGRPNEQFF
V: TRBV6-1; J: TRBJ2-5; CDR3: CASSEVLTADPQETQYF
V: TRBV27; J: TRBJ2-7; CDR3: CASSPGLAGGSRYEQYF
V: TRBV29-1; J: TRBJ1-2; CDR3: CSVDGQGGGYTF
V: TRBV12-3/TRBV12-4; J: TRBJ2-5; CDR3: CASTSSRDRRYQETQYF
V: TRBV7-6; J: TRBJ2-3; CDR3: CASSLRLGGTSTDTQYF
V: TRBV7-8; J: TRBJ1-1; CDR3: CASSWTGMSTEAFF
V: TRBV18; J: TRBJ2-1; CDR3: CASSPSGTVYNEQFF
V: TRBV12-3/TRBV12-4; J: TRBJ1-1; CDR3: CASIQTGNTEAFF
V: TRBV7-2; J: TRBJ2-7; CDR3: CASIKTGGYYEQYF
V: TRBV7-2; J: TRBJ2-7; CDR3: CASSVGQHSYEQYF
V: TRBV13; J: TRBJ2-5; CDR3: CASSSRQDTRETQYF
V: TRBV20-1; J: TRBJ2-7; CDR3: CSARDLGGGDSYERYF
V: TRBV2; J: TRBJ2-1; CDR3: CASLIVGERGVLF
V: TRBV19; J: TRBJ2-7; CDR3: CASSIDLLYEQYF
V: TRBV30; J: TRBJ1-1; CDR3: CAWSLSPEAFF
V: TRBV7-2; J: TRBJ2-1; CDR3: CASSSMSYEQFF
V: TRBV7-2; J: TRBJ2-5; CDR3: CASKGPLPTQYF
V: TRBV13; J: TRBJ2-7; CDR3: CASSSGGTNEQYF
V: TRBV4-2; J: TRBJ2-7; CDR3: CASSQDRGTYEQYF
V: TRBV3-1; J: TRBJ2-1; CDR3: CASSQGQILYNEQFF
V: TRBV12-3/TRBV12-4; J: TRBJ2-5; CDR3: CASSPGTRQETQYF
V: TRBV4-3; J: TRBJ2-7; CDR3: CASSQIAGSTYEQYF
V: TRBV18; J: TRBJ2-3; CDR3: CASSEGTVSTDTQYF
V: TRBV5-5; J: TRBJ2-3; CDR3: CASSPGGSGEADTQYF
V: TRBV29-1; J: TRBJ2-1; CDR3: CSVEEQDYEQFF
V: TRBV5-5; J: TRBJ1-4; CDR3: CASSLDSGATNEKLFF
V: TRBV27; J: TRBJ2-1; CDR3: CASSLPDNEQFF
V: TRBV7-6; J: TRBJ2-7; CDR3: CASSLPQGASYEQYF
V: TRBV19; J: TRBJ1-1; CDR3: CASPPGGMNTEAFF
V: TRBV6-5; J: TRBJ2-5; CDR3: CASSGDSEETQYF
V: TRBV7-3; J: TRBJ1-1; CDR3: CASRQGSGTEAFF
V: TRBV20-1; J: TRBJ1-2; CDR3: CSASTSPGAYGYTF
V: TRBV29-1; J: TRBJ1-3; CDR3: CSAREGNTIYF
V: TRBV12-3/TRBV12-4; J: TRBJ2-7; CDR3: CASSFGRASSYEQYF
V: TRBV27; J: TRBJ1-1; CDR3: CASSLAGAAAAFF
V: TRBV7-3; J: TRBJ1-2; CDR3: CASSPGTGRPSGYTF